This TCR beta chain was identified in a study of blood T cell repertoires in COVID-19. Whole-study context: Both acute and convalescent COVID-19 samples were obtained from the United States, Italy and Spain. In each case, the material was cDNA or gDNA derived from T cells, B-cell-depleted T cells, or PBMCs.

Trimming cost V 7 bases and J 3 bases; bases outside gene matches: 9. The CDR3 length is 14 residues. Germline CDR1 reads LNHNV; CDR2 reads YYDKDF (reference sequence). The authors' processing: How many nucleated cells were present was estimated from reference gene primer amplification. Here immunoSEQ multiplex PCR was the method, and the copy in TCRdb shows in-frame clones only, minus some. V and J calls and clone size are given by that table; D and trimming were obtained from the DNA. Of 270,000 or so clones listed, under 90% are singletons. The sample taken for sequencing was peripheral blood. V gene TRBV15 combines with J gene TRBJ2-7, with 7 bases aligning to TRBD2. The source is a woman between 50 and 59 years old who had recovered from COVID-19. CDR3 in DNA: TGTGCCACCAAGGAGGCGGGAGAGGGCTACGAGCAGTACTTC. Its translation: CATKEAGEGYEQYF.